A selection of T cell receptor beta chains follows, all from one sample in a study of cytomegalovirus exposure and HLA in healthy donors. The assay was immunoSEQ multiplex PCR, and TCRdb's table has in-frame clones only and misses some. The sample yields about 81,000 clones, around four fifths seen once. The sample was PBMCs. Receptors originate from a man aged 45 to 65 in good health and CMV-seropositive. CDR3s include the opening cysteine and the closing phenylalanine or tryptophan. The D gene is left open where the match is weak. Size is omitted from some rows. Given values are once, few, many or a class for expanded clones.

j_gene | abundance | d_gene | v_gene | CDR3aa | CDR3nt
TRBJ2-3 | . | . | TRBV5-4 | CASSLVASGTDTQYF | TGTGCCAGCAGCTTGGTGGCTAGCGGCACAGATACGCAGTATTTT
TRBJ1-5 | . | TRBD1 | TRBV27 | CASSLTGGESYQPQHF | TGTGCCAGCAGTTTGACAGGGGGCGAGTCCTATCAGCCCCAGCATTTT
TRBJ1-2 | . | TRBD1 | TRBV27 | CASSKTQGAHHGYTF | TGTGCCAGCAGTAAAACACAGGGGGCGCATCATGGCTACACCTTC
TRBJ2-1 | . | . | TRBV5-1 | CASISPGYEQFF | TGCGCCAGCATAAGCCCAGGGTATGAGCAGTTCTTC
TRBJ2-7 | . | TRBD1 | TRBV4-1 | CASSEIDRGRFYEQYF | TGCGCCAGCAGCGAAATCGACAGGGGGCGATTTTACGAGCAGTACTTC
TRBJ2-2 | . | . | TRBV6-6 | CASSYQGQNTGELFF | TGTGCCAGCAGTTACCAGGGACAAAACACCGGGGAGCTGTTTTTT
TRBJ2-3 | . | . | TRBV7-2 | CASSPPTDTQYF | TGTGCCAGCTCCCCCCCTACAGATACGCAGTATTTT
TRBJ1-2 | . | . | TRBV14 | CASSAELLLGYTF | TGTGCCAGCAGCGCAGAGTTACTACTCGGCTACACCTTC
TRBJ2-1 | . | . | TRBV6-1 | CASRNLASSYNEQFF | TGTGCCAGCAGGAACTTAGCGAGCTCCTACAATGAGCAGTTCTTC
TRBJ1-3 | . | . | TRBV5-6 | CASSLGQGNTIYF | TGTGCCAGCAGCTTGGGACAGGGAAACACCATATATTTT
TRBJ2-5 | . | . | TRBV18 | CASSPELKETQYF | TGTGCCAGCTCACCAGAGTTAAAGGAGACCCAGTACTTC
TRBJ1-5 | few | . | TRBV15 | CATSRGQGYQPQHF | TGTGCCACCAGCAGAGGCCAGGGTTATCAGCCCCAGCATTTT
TRBJ2-7 | . | . | TRBV2 | CASSDIYEQYF | TGTGCCAGCAGTGATATCTACGAGCAGTACTTC
TRBJ2-2 | . | TRBD1 | TRBV2 | CASQTQGASVTGELFF | TGTGCCAGCCAAACACAGGGGGCGTCGGTCACCGGGGAGCTGTTTTTT
TRBJ1-5 | . | TRBD1 | TRBV4-1 | CASSQPSGQRNQPQHF | TGCGCCAGCAGCCAACCATCGGGACAGCGGAATCAGCCCCAGCATTTT
TRBJ2-1 | . | TRBD1 | TRBV10-3 | CAIRETGGSYNEQFF | TGTGCCATCAGGGAGACAGGGGGAAGCTACAATGAGCAGTTCTTC
TRBJ2-7 | once | . | TRBV7-8 | CATGGGDHKLSSEQYF | TGTGCCACAGGAGGGGGCGATCACAAACTATCTTCCGAGCAGTACTTC
TRBJ2-1 | . | . | TRBV30 | CAWSVQSGKYNEQFF | TGTGCCTGGAGTGTACAGAGCGGAAAGTACAATGAGCAGTTCTTC
TRBJ1-2 | . | TRBD1 | TRBV5-5 | CASSLRGGFGYTF | TGTGCCAGCAGCTTGAGAGGGGGCTTTGGCTACACCTTC
TRBJ2-2 | . | TRBD2 | TRBV11-2 | CASSLAPGLESGELFF | TGTGCCAGCAGTCTAGCCCCGGGACTAGAGTCCGGGGAGCTGTTTTTT
TRBJ2-3 | . | . | TRBV6-1 | CASSSTDTQYF | TGTGCCAGCTCAAGCACAGATACGCAGTATTTT
TRBJ2-6 | . | . | TRBV6-4 | CASSELAGANVLTF | TGTGCCAGCAGTGAATTGGCCGGGGCCAACGTCCTGACTTTC
TRBJ1-2 | . | . | TRBV19 | CASTPGERGYTF | TGTGCCAGTACCCCAGGGGAGCGTGGCTACACCTTC
TRBJ1-1 | . | TRBD1 | TRBV6-5 | CASSYRTGAEAFF | TGTGCCAGCAGTTACAGGACAGGTGCTGAAGCTTTCTTT
TRBJ2-1 | . | . | TRBV11-3 | CASSLVQPLRNEQFF | TGTGCCAGTAGCTTAGTTCAGCCCCTGCGGAATGAGCAGTTCTTC
TRBJ2-7 | . | TRBD1 | TRBV11-2 | CASSTRRQGSEQYF | TGTGCCAGCAGCACCCGTCGACAGGGTTCCGAGCAGTACTTC
TRBJ1-1 | . | . | TRBV6-5 | CASSAKGESTEAFF | TGTGCCAGCAGTGCCAAGGGGGAATCAACTGAAGCTTTCTTT
TRBJ2-3 | . | TRBD2 | TRBV13 | CASSLARTSGRTDTQYF | TGTGCCAGCAGCTTAGCAAGGACTAGCGGCCGCACAGATACGCAGTATTTT
TRBJ2-1 | . | TRBD1 | TRBV7-8 | CASLLFRDRGSEQFF | TGTGCCAGCCTCTTATTCCGGGACAGGGGTAGTGAGCAGTTCTTC
TRBJ2-7 | once | TRBD1 | TRBV27 | CASSLLGQERLSEQYF | TGTGCCAGCAGTTTACTTGGACAGGAGCGCCTCTCCGAGCAGTACTTC
TRBJ2-7 | . | . | TRBV10-3 | CAIRPGLGVGEQYF | TGTGCCATCAGGCCGGGACTGGGGGTTGGCGAGCAGTACTTC
TRBJ1-2 | . | TRBD1 | TRBV7-2 | CASSLGGGQGVYGYTF | TGTGCCAGCAGCTTGGGAGGGGGACAGGGAGTTTATGGCTACACCTTC
TRBJ2-5 | . | TRBD2 | TRBV2 | CASSGGGGETQYF | TGTGCCAGCAGTGGCGGGGGAGGGGAGACCCAGTACTTC
TRBJ1-1 | . | . | TRBV2 | CASTSAVSYNTEAFF | TGTGCCAGCACTTCCGCTGTCAGTTACAACACTGAAGCTTTCTTT
TRBJ2-1 | once | TRBD2 | TRBV9 | CASSVAFASGLTHEQFF | TGTGCCAGCAGCGTAGCATTTGCTAGCGGGTTAACCCATGAGCAGTTCTTC
TRBJ2-7 | few | TRBD2 | TRBV2 | CASRESGNPGYEQYF | TGTGCCAGCAGAGAGAGCGGGAATCCCGGGTACGAGCAGTACTTC
TRBJ1-2 | once | . | TRBV27 | CASSRLYTANYGYTF | TGTGCCAGCAGTCGGCTTTACACAGCTAACTATGGCTACACCTTC
TRBJ2-3 | . | TRBD2 | TRBV12-5 | CASGLVRGGVGTDTQYF | TGTGCTAGTGGTTTGGTACGGGGGGGAGTGGGCACAGATACGCAGTATTTT
TRBJ1-2 | . | TRBD1 | TRBV7-2 | CASSLTGDRAYGYTF | TGTGCCAGCAGCTTAACAGGGGACAGGGCCTATGGCTACACCTTC
TRBJ2-2 | . | . | TRBV6-5 | CASSYNARGNTGELFF | TGTGCCAGCAGTTACAATGCCAGGGGAAACACCGGGGAGCTGTTTTTT
TRBJ2-3 | . | TRBD2 | TRBV5-1 | CASSLAGHTDTQYF | TGCGCCAGCAGTCTAGCGGGACACACAGATACGCAGTATTTT
TRBJ2-5 | . | . | TRBV2 | CASSDGREGYGTQYF | TGTGCCAGCAGTGACGGCAGGGAAGGGTATGGGACCCAGTACTTC
TRBJ2-5 | . | . | TRBV9 | CASYPRLIRETQHF | TGTGCCTCCTACCCCCGGTTAATCCGGGAGACCCAGCACTTC